These 21 T cell receptor beta chains were all obtained from the same sample, sequenced in a study of CD8+ T cells in alopecia areata. In each case, RNA was isolated and then reverse transcribed into cDNA as the sequencing template. TCRdb's table, derived via immunoSEQ multiplex PCR, lists solely in-frame clones and lacks some. Counted here are more than 110,000 clones, roughly 50% occurring once; the ten biggest clones make up 6.4%. Source: CD4+ T cells sorted from blood, taken at week 0. The receptor set was obtained from a human donor with alopecia areata.

On this clone: Other DNA sequences in the sample encode the same CDR3. The J gene is TRBJ1-2, the V gene TRBV27; 8 bases fit TRBD1. Trimming at V came to 5 bases and at J to 6 bases, leaving 5 bases not matched to a gene. Germline CDR1 and CDR2: MNHEY and SMNVEV (reference sequence). The CDR3 has 13 residues. CDR3 residues: CASSPRTGHGYTF. The CDR3, as DNA: TGTGCCAGCAGTCCCCGGACAGGGCATGGCTACACCTTC.

The table lists this clone with a few counts. The J gene is TRBJ1-2, the V gene TRBV30; D gene ambiguous. V lost 1 base and J 2 bases, leaving 8 bases between the germline ends. Germline CDR1 reads GTSNPN; CDR2 reads SVGIG (reference sequence). This CDR3 comprises 13 residues. CDR3 sequence: CAWSAGLNYGYTF. In nucleotides, the CDR3 is TGTGCCTGGAGTGCCGGACTGAACTATGGCTACACCTTC.

The chain joins TRBV5-6 to TRBJ2-1, with 13 positions matching TRBD2. Germline V gene sequence: CDR1 SGHDT, CDR2 YYEEEE. This CDR3 has 16 residues. Trimming removed 4 bases from V and 2 bases from J; junction bases left unmatched: 3. Here the CDR3 DNA reads TGTGCCAGCAGCCTAGGACTAGCGGGGGCCTACAATGAGCAGTTCTTC. Amino acid sequence: CASSLGLAGAYNEQFF.

This rearrangement joins TRBV14 to TRBJ1-2, with 7 positions matching TRBD1. The germline gives CDR1 SGHDN, CDR2 FVKESK. Trimming at V came to 5 bases and at J to 7 bases, leaving 10 bases not matched to a gene. This CDR3 contains 14 residues. The CDR3 DNA sequence: TGTGCCAGCAGCTTACTAACAGGGGTCGGTGGCTACACCTTC. Amino acids: CASSLLTGVGGYTF.

This clone appeared a few times. The chain employs TRBV4-1 and TRBJ2-7; maybe TRBD1 (5 bases). There are 16 residues in the CDR3. The V gene lost 1 base and the J gene lost 2 bases, with 15 bases spanning the gap. Germline lookup yields CDR1 MGHRA and CDR2 YSYEKL. DNA of the CDR3: TGCGCCAGCAGCCAAGTTCAAGTTCAGGGCCCCTACGAGCAGTACTTC. Its protein product is CASSQVQVQGPYEQYF.

This clone was counted a few times. The chain joins TRBV4-2 to TRBJ2-2; D is perhaps TRBD1 or TRBD2 (6 bases each). V lost 1 base, J lost 6 bases, and 12 bases lay in between. This CDR3 contains 15 residues. Looked up from germline, CDR1 is LGHNA and CDR2 is YNFKEQ. The CDR3 spells CASSQVFGGAGELFF. The CDR3 DNA sequence: TGTGCCAGCAGCCAAGTTTTCGGGGGCGCCGGGGAGCTGTTTTTT.

The chain combines TRBV18 with TRBJ2-7, with D possibly matching TRBD2 (5 bases). V was trimmed by 2 bases and J by 0 bases, leaving 8 bases between them. This CDR3 comprises 14 residues. CDR1 KGHSH and CDR2 LQKENI come from the germline V gene. In nucleotides, the CDR3 is TGTGCCAGCTCACCAGTGGGGAGCTCCTACGAGCAGTACTTC. It is translated as CASSPVGSSYEQYF.

The chain uses TRBV18 and TRBJ2-6; D uncertain. CDR3 size: 15 residues. The V end was cut by 4 bases, the J end by 0 bases, with 7 bases between. Germline V gene data show CDR1 as KGHSH and CDR2 as LQKENI. The CDR3 loop reads CASSLIISGANVLTF. The CDR3 coding sequence is TGTGCCAGCTCACTAATTATCTCTGGGGCCAACGTCCTGACTTTC.

The J gene is TRBJ2-4, the V gene TRBV30; D gene uncertain. V was shortened by 3 bases and J by 6 bases, with 18 bases between the two germline ends. The CDR3 loop spans 15 amino acids. Germline CDR1 and CDR2: GTSNPN and SVGIG (reference sequence). For the CDR3, the DNA is TGTGCCTGGAGCGTGAGCATTTCTGGCCTAAACATTCAGTACTTC. This translates into CAWSVSISGLNIQYF.

J is TRBJ2-3 and V is TRBV4-2, with 12 bases identical to TRBD2. Per germline, CDR1 LGHNA and CDR2 YNFKEQ. Losses at the gene ends were 2 bases for V and 3 bases for J; bases not matched to a gene: 3. This CDR3 has 16 residues. The chain's CDR3 is CASSQKTSGGTDTQYF. CDR3 DNA sequence: TGTGCCAGCAGCCAAAAAACTAGCGGGGGGACAGATACGCAGTATTTT.

This chain joins TRBV29-1 and TRBJ2-3; 10 bases match TRBD1. With V trimmed by 7 bases and J by 2 bases, 3 bases remained unmatched. This CDR3 region has 13 residues. Germline V gives CDR1 SQVTM, CDR2 ANQGSEA. The CDR3 spells CSARQGATDTQYF. The CDR3 DNA sequence: TGCAGCGCCAGACAGGGGGCCACAGATACGCAGTATTTT.

This clone has only a few counts. V gene TRBV11-2 combines with J gene TRBJ2-4; D possibly corresponds to TRBD1 (5 bases). Deletions cut 5 bases from V and 8 bases from J, with 16 bases between. This CDR3 spans 14 amino acids. CDR1 is SGHAT and CDR2 is FQNNGV in the germline V gene. The CDR3, as DNA: TGTGCCAGCAGCCACCCATTGGGGCCAGACATTCAGTACTTC. This codes for CASSHPLGPDIQYF.

The J gene is TRBJ2-3, the V gene TRBV5-6; D may be TRBD1 or TRBD2 (6 bases each). Germline V gene data show CDR1 as SGHDT and CDR2 as YYEEEE. This CDR3 is 15 amino acids long. Trimming removed 4 bases from V and 0 bases from J, with 12 bases in between. In DNA, the CDR3 is TGTGCCAGCAGCCGGGGGCTTTTTAGCACAGATACGCAGTATTTT. Translation: CASSRGLFSTDTQYF.

This clone turned up a few times. The chain has TRBV19 and TRBJ1-1; D unclear. There are 12 residues in the CDR3. Trimming shortened V by 7 bases and J by 6 bases, and 12 bases separated the two germline ends. Looked up from germline, CDR1 is LNHDA and CDR2 is SQIVND (reference sequence). The CDR3: CASKTWAAEAFF. The CDR3 DNA reads TGTGCCAGTAAGACGTGGGCGGCTGAAGCTTTCTTT.

The chain joins TRBV7-2 to TRBJ2-3, with no clear D. Germline CDR1 and CDR2: SGHTA and FQGNSA. V lost 5 bases to trimming and J lost 6 bases, with 6 bases between them. This CDR3 is built from 11 residues. In DNA form, the CDR3 reads TGTGCCAGCAGCGAGAGTGATACGCAGTATTTT. Its protein is CASSESDTQYF.

The rearrangement joins TRBV5-1 to TRBJ1-2; a weak D match, TRBD1 (5 bases). The CDR3 sequence is 14 residues long. V shed 0 bases and J shed 6 bases, with 12 bases lying between them. The germline V gene has CDR1 SGHRS and CDR2 YFSETQ. The CDR3 sequence: CASSLEAGWNGYTF. The CDR3 DNA reads as TGCGCCAGCAGCTTGGAGGCAGGGTGGAATGGCTACACCTTC.

The chain recombines TRBV10-3 with TRBJ1-1; D is uncertain. The ends were cut back, 4 bases at V and 6 bases at J, with 9 bases in the middle. There are 12 residues in the CDR3. The germline CDR1 and CDR2 sequences are ENHRY and SYGVKD. CDR3 protein: CAISVSGAEAFF. The CDR3 DNA is TGTGCCATCAGTGTATCAGGCGCTGAAGCTTTCTTT.

This sequence joins TRBV10-2 and TRBJ2-7; possible D gene TRBD2, 6 bases. V was trimmed by 2 bases and J by 6 bases, leaving 8 bases between them. Looked up from germline, CDR1 is WSHSY and CDR2 is SAAADI. The CDR3 runs 12 residues. CDR3: CASSEAGLEQYF. In DNA, the CDR3 is TGCGCCAGCAGTGAGGCGGGGCTCGAGCAGTACTTC.

Only one count was recorded for this clone. Other DNA sequences from this sample encode an identical CDR3 as well. The CDR3: CASSGNYGYTF. The CDR3 nucleotides read TGTGCCAGCAGTGGAAACTATGGCTACACCTTC. The rearrangement links TRBV25-1 to TRBJ1-2; no firm D call. From germline, CDR1 is MGHDK and CDR2 SYGVNS. This CDR3 contains 11 residues. Trimming took off 4 bases at V and 2 bases at J, with 2 bases between the two ends.

The chain couples TRBV30 to TRBJ2-1; possible D gene TRBD2, 5 bases. V was cut by 0 bases and J by 4 bases, with 10 bases left in between. This CDR3 has 14 residues. Germline values: CDR1 GTSNPN, CDR2 SVGIG (reference sequence). The CDR3 region has the DNA TGTGCCTGGAGTGTAGGGCTAGCTTACAATGAGCAGTTCTTC. Translation: CAWSVGLAYNEQFF.

This clone was detected once. This CDR3 reads CAWSSLNSGANVLTF. The DNA for the CDR3 is TGTGCCTGGAGTTCCCTTAACTCTGGGGCCAACGTCCTGACTTTC. This chain links TRBV30 with TRBJ2-6; D is uncertain. The V gene lost 2 bases and the J gene lost 0 bases, with 8 bases spanning the gap. Germline V lookup: CDR1 GTSNPN, CDR2 SVGIG (reference sequence). The CDR3 contains 15 residues.